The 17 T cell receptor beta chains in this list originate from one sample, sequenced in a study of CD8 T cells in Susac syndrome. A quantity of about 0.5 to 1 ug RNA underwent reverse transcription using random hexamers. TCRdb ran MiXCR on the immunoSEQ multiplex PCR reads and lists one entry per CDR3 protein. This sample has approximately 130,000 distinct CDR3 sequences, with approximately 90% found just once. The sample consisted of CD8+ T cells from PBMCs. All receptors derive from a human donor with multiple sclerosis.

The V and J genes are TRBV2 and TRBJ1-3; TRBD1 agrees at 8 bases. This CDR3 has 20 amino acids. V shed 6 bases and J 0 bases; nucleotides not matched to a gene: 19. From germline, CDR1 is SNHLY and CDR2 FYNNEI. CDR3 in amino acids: CASSGLPGQEQPSSGNTIYF. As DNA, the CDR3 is TGTGCCAGCAGCGGCCTTCCGGGACAGGAGCAACCAAGCTCTGGAAACACCATATATTTT.

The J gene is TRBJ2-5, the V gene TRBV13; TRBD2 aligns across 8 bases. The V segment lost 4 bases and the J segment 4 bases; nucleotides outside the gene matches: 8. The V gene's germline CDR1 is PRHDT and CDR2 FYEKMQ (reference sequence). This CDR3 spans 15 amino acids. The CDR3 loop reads CASSSPGLVGETQYF. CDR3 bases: TGTGCCAGCAGCTCCCCGGGACTAGTGGGAGAGACCCAGTACTTC.

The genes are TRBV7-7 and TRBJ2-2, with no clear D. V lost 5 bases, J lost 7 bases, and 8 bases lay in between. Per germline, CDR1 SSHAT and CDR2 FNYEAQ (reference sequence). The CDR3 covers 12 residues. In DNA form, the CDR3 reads TGTGCCAGCAGCGAACTCGGCGGGGAGCTGTTTTTT. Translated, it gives CASSELGGELFF.

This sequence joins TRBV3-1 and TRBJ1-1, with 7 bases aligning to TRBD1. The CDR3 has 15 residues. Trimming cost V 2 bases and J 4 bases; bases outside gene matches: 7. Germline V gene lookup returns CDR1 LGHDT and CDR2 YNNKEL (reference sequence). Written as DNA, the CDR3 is TGTGCCAGCAGCCAAAAACCGGGGACAGCCACTGAAGCTTTCTTT. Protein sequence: CASSQKPGTATEAFF.

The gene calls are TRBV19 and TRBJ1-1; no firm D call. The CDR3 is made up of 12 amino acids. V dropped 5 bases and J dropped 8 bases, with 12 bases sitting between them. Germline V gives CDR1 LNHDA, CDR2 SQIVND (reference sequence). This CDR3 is CASSPRTWEAFF. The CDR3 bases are TGTGCCAGTAGTCCTCGGACCTGGGAAGCTTTCTTT.

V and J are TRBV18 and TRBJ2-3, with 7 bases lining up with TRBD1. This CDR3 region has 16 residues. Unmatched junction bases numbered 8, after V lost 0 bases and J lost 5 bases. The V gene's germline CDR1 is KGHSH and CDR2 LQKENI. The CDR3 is CASSPPLDRVGDTQYF. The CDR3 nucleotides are TGTGCCAGCTCACCACCTCTAGACAGGGTTGGAGATACGCAGTATTTT.

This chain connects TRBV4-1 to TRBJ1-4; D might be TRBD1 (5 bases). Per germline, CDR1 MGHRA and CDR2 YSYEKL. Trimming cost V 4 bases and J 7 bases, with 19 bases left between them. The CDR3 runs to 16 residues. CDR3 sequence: CASSLARHLGGEKLFF. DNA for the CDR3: TGCGCCAGCAGCCTAGCTCGACACCTGGGGGGTGAAAAACTGTTTTTT.

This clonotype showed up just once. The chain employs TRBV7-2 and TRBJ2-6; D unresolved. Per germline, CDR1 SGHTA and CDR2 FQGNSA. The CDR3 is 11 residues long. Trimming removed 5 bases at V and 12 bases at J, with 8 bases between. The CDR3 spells CASSISPVLTF. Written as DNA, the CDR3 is TGTGCCAGCAGCATCAGCCCCGTCCTGACTTTC. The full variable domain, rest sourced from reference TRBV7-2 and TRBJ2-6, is GAGVSQSPSNKVTEKGKDVELRCDPISGHTALYWYRQSLGQGLEFLIYFQGNSAPDKSGLPSDRFSAERTGGSVSTLTIQRTQQEDSAVYLCASSISPVLTFGAGSRLTVL.

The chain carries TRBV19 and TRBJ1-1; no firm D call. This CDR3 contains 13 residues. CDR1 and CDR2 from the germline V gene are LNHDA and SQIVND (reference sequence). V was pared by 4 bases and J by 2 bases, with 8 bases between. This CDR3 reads CASSTSLNTEAFF. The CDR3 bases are TGTGCCAGTAGTACCTCGTTAAACACTGAAGCTTTCTTT.

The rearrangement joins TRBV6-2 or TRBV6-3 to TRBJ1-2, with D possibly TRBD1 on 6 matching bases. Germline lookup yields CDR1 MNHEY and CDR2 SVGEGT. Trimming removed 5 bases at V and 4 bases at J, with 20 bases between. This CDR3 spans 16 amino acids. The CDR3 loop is CASSPDRGGILYGYTF. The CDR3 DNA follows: TGTGCCAGCAGTCCCGATCGAGGGGGGATTCTCTATGGCTACACCTTC.

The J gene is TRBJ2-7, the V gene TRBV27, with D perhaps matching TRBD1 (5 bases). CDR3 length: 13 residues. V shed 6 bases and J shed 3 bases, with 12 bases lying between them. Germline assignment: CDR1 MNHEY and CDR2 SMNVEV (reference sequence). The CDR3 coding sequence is TGTGCCAGCAGCCGTAGGGGTGGCTACGAGCAGTACTTC. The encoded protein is CASSRRGGYEQYF.

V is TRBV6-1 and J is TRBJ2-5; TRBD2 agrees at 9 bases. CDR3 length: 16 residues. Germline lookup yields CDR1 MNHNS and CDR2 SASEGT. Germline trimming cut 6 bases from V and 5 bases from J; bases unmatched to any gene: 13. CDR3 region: CASSLGSIAGAETQYF. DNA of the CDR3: TGTGCCAGCAGCCTGGGTTCTATAGCGGGAGCGGAGACCCAGTACTTC.

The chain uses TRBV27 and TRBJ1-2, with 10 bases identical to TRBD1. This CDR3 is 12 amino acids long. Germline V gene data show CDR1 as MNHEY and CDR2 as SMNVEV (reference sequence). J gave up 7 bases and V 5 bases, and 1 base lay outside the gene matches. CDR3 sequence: CASSRTGGGYTF. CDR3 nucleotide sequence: TGTGCCAGCAGTCGGACAGGGGGTGGCTACACCTTC.

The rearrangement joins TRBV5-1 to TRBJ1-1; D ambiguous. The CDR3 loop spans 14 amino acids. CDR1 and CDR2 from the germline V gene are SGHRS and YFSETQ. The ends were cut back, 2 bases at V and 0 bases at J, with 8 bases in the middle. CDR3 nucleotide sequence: TGCGCCAGCAGCTTAGCAGTCTTGAACACTGAAGCTTTCTTT. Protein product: CASSLAVLNTEAFF.

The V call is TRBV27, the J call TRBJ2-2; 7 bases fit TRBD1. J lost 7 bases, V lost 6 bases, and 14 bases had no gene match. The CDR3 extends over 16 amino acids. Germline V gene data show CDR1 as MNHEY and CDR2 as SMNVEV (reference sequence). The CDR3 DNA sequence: TGTGCCAGCAGCGACAAGTGGACAGGCCCCTACGGGGAGCTGTTTTTT. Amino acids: CASSDKWTGPYGELFF.

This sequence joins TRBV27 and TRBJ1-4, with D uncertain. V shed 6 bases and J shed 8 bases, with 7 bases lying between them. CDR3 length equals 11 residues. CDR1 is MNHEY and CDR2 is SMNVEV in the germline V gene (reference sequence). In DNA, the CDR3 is TGTGCCAGCAGCTCTGGGGAAAAACTGTTTTTT. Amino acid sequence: CASSSGEKLFF.

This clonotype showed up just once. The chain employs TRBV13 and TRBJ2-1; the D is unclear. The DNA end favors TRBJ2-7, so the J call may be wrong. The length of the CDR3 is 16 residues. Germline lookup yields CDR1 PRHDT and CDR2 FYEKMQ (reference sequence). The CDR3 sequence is CASSLGGKPEEDEQYF. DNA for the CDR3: TGTGCCAGCAGCTTAGGGGGGAAACCCGAGGAAGACGAGCAGTACTTC.